A selection of T cell receptor beta chains follows, all from one sample in a study of blood T cell repertoires in COVID-19. Sequencing used immunoSEQ multiplex PCR; TCRdb keeps in-frame clones, though not all of them. The repertoire has about 89,000 clones, around 88% of them found once; the top ten carry about 0.51%. Sequencing input: peripheral blood. All receptors derive from a man between 60 and 75 years old with acute or convalescent COVID-19. The CDR3 runs from the conserved cysteine through the conserved F or W. Each record gives: V gene, CDR3 protein.

>TRBV11-3
CASSFSGTPTYEQYF
>TRBV3-1/TRBV3-2
CASSQDHSGGGGYGYTF
>TRBV9
CASSVGQPNEKLFF
>TRBV13
CASSFRGNNSPLHF
>TRBV28
CASSSRTGNTIYF
>TRBV5-1
CASSEGLATYNEQFF
>TRBV20-1
CSAREVPSWIF
>TRBV11-2
CASSKPTGNTGELFF
>TRBV6-2/TRBV6-3
CASSSLNLDSLRYGYTF
>TRBV30
CAWSKGAVASGETQYF
>TRBV19
CASSLRGGNQPQHF
>TRBV13
CASSLGARGSFDEQYF
>TRBV9
CASSLGGEGGGPKYEQYF
>TRBV30
CAWKAGGFEQYF
>TRBV6-5
CASRPDREETQYF
>TRBV9
CASSVVVKGAPNEQFF
>TRBV5-1
CASSPSTSGSYEQYF
>TRBV14
CASSSRQGGAEKLFF
>TRBV7-3
CASSLLGGTSDEQYF
>TRBV4-1
CASSQELAGTYEQYF
>TRBV24-1
CATGFGQGNTGELFF
>TRBV4-1
CASSQNGNTEAFF
>TRBV11-2
CASNNGGAYEQYF
>TRBV18
CASSIQGSNEQFF
>TRBV5-1
CASSRDRDEKLFF
>TRBV19
CASGTGSGNTIYF
>TRBV5-4
CASSARTGNIRNTEAFF
>TRBV7-3
CASSITAGGFTGELFF
>TRBV5-4
CASSYSGHSYGYTF
>TRBV5-1
CASSGTGGEEKLFF
>TRBV12-5
CASGLGSGSFNEQYF
>TRBV5-4
CASSSRTGGPPHGYTF
>TRBV18
CASSPPSRTKDHEQYF
>TRBV5-1
CASSPRGPNTGELFF
>TRBV7-8
CASSLGGQNYGYTF
>TRBV14
CASSQSGGYGEKLFF
>TRBV18
CASSPPSTGGLGEKLFF
>TRBV5-4
CASSSPTRGETQYF
>TRBV7-8
CASSPSGSPPRYEQYF
>TRBV12-5
CASGLIGGNTGELFF
>TRBV6-5
CASRPDRGSTDTQYF
>TRBV20-1
CSASRQGKNIQYF
>TRBV6-5
CASGTGTGKETQYF
>TRBV18
CASSPRATNEKLFF
>TRBV28
CASSIPTGQGRPYEQYF
>TRBV11-2
CASSQWTRGLETQYF
>TRBV5-6
CASSLGRGREQYF
>TRBV5-4
CASSLGHRKETQYF
>TRBV11-2
CASSLVPRGSTDTQYF
>TRBV5-1
CASSGGNEQYF
>TRBV29-1
CSVEGGSVNEQFF
>TRBV5-1
CASSSGTARLGEQYF
>TRBV19
CASSMRYLYGYTF